This T cell receptor beta chain was captured in a study of blood T cells in healthy people across ages. Overall study results and limits: TCR beta diversity, measured per million T cells, fell in a roughly linear way with age. Higher diversity, along with more naive CD4+ cells, distinguished long-lived donors from aged donors. It was not known whether donors were CMV positive (a possible confounder of expanded clonotype changes).

In terms of origin and age, donors were healthy Caucasian individuals from Russia aged roughly 6 to 100. This clonotype was detected only a few times. The target antigen is unknown. V gave up 5 bases and J gave up 2 bases, with 13 bases separating them. Germline V gene data show CDR1 as SEHNR and CDR2 as FQNEAQ (reference sequence). This CDR3 is 15 amino acids long. Through a sample-barcoded 5' primer and a J-beta primer mix, a second PCR was run for roughly 7 to 12 cycles. TCRdb ran MiXCR on the 5' RACE reads and lists one entry per CDR3 protein. The sample records about 580,000 distinct CDR3 sequences, around half being singletons.

The TCR comes from an elderly man in good health. The sequencing input was blood. J is TRBJ2-1 and V is TRBV7-9; a weak D match, TRBD1 (5 bases). The CDR3 nucleotides read TGTGCCAGCAGCCATGGCCAGGGCCCCTACAATGAGCAGTTCTTC. It yields the protein CASSHGQGPYNEQFF.